These 21 T cell receptor beta chains came from one sample sequenced in a study of shared clonotypes between healthy human individuals. CD45RO-negative cells were positively selected for CCR7, leaving out terminally differentiated effector memory CD45RA+ cells. The repertoire was sequenced with immunoSEQ multiplex PCR; TCRdb's copy has only in-frame clones and lacks some. The sample comprises approximately 740,000 clones, approximately 92% of which are singletons, and under 30% rests with the top ten. The sample comprised naive CD8+ T cells sorted from blood. These receptors originate from a man younger than 45 in good health.

V and J are TRBV10-1 and TRBJ2-5; 8 bases fit TRBD1. Germline CDR1 is WNHNN and CDR2 is SYGVQD (reference sequence). V trimming: 9 bases; J trimming: 4 bases; junction bases outside the gene matches: 7. The CDR3 extends over 13 amino acids. This chain's CDR3 is CARQGGNLETQYF. CDR3 bases: TGCGCCAGACAGGGGGGAAATTTAGAGACCCAGTACTTC.

This sequence joins TRBV2 and TRBJ2-3; 10 nucleotides line up with TRBD2. The J segment lost 4 bases and the V segment lost 10 bases, leaving 8 bases of the junction unmatched. The CDR3 contains 14 residues. CDR1 is SNHLY, CDR2 FYNNEI, per germline. CDR3: CAIFLAGVADTQYF. The CDR3 DNA reads as TGTGCCATCTTTCTAGCGGGAGTAGCAGATACGCAGTATTTT.

The chain employs TRBV2 and TRBJ2-6; no clear D gene. Trimming cost V 8 bases and J 0 bases, with 17 bases left between them. This CDR3 has 17 amino acids. Germline CDR1 is SNHLY and CDR2 is FYNNEI. The CDR3, as DNA: TGTGCCAGCTACGGATCGGGTCCAGGCTCTGGGGCCAACGTCCTGACTTTC. This gives the protein CASYGSGPGSGANVLTF.

The chain links TRBV11-2 to TRBJ2-5; maybe TRBD1 (6 bases). V was cut by 2 bases and J by 3 bases, with 10 bases left in between. The CDR3 covers 14 residues. Germline CDR1 reads SGHAT; CDR2 reads FQNNGV. The CDR3 protein is CASSLTGFKETQYF. The CDR3 DNA follows: TGTGCCAGCAGCTTAACAGGGTTTAAAGAGACCCAGTACTTC.

V usage is TRBV6-4 and J usage is TRBJ2-1, with 7 nucleotides matching TRBD2. The CDR3 consists of 14 residues. The V and J ends lost 6 bases and 8 bases, in that order; junction bases with no gene match: 10. Germline values: CDR1 MRHNA, CDR2 SNTAGT. In nucleotides, the CDR3 is TGTGCCAGCAGCGATCACGGACTAGTAGATGAGCAGTTCTTC. This gives the protein CASSDHGLVDEQFF.

V gene TRBV5-4 combines with J gene TRBJ2-7; a possible D gene is TRBD1 (6 bases). V dropped 2 bases and J dropped 0 bases, with 9 bases sitting between them. Germline loops: CDR1 SGHNT, CDR2 YYREEE (reference sequence). CDR3 length: 14 residues. The CDR3, as DNA: TGTGCCAGCAGCTTCACGGACAGCTCCTACGAGCAGTACTTC. Translating gives CASSFTDSSYEQYF.

The DNA of the CDR3 is TGTGCCAGCAGCTTGGTTGGGACAGGGAACACTGAAGCTTTCTTT. This gives the protein CASSLVGTGNTEAFF. V gene TRBV5-6 combines with J gene TRBJ1-1; 8 positions agree with TRBD1. This CDR3 region has 15 residues. With V trimmed by 0 bases and J by 1 base, 2 bases remained unmatched. The germline V gene encodes CDR1 SGHDT and CDR2 YYEEEE.

The chain links TRBV6-4 to TRBJ1-5; 10 nucleotides agree with TRBD1. The CDR3 is 16 amino acids. Germline V gene sequence: CDR1 MRHNA, CDR2 SNTAGT. J gave up 0 bases and V 11 bases, and 10 bases lay outside the gene matches. The CDR3 nucleotides read TGTGCCCGCCGGGACAGGGGTCATAATAGCAATCAGCCCCAGCATTTT. Translation gives CARRDRGHNSNQPQHF.

The chain joins TRBV28 to TRBJ2-1; TRBD2 aligns across 13 bases. V was clipped by 6 bases and J by 5 bases; unmatched bases: 7. Germline loops: CDR1 MDHEN, CDR2 SYDVKM. This CDR3 has 16 amino acids. The CDR3 DNA reads TGTGCCAGCAGATTACTGGGACTAGCGGGACACAATGAGCAGTTCTTC. This codes for CASRLLGLAGHNEQFF. Drawing the rest from reference TRBV28 and TRBJ2-1, the complete variable domain is DVKVTQSSRYLVKRTGEKVFLECVQDMDHENMFWYRQDPGLGLRLIYFSYDVKMKEKGDIPEGYSVSREKKERFSLILESASTNQTSMYLCASRLLGLAGHNEQFFGPGTRLTVL.

The chain has TRBV13 and TRBJ1-1; D not certain. The ends were cut back, 1 base at V and 0 bases at J, with 9 bases in the middle. Germline values: CDR1 PRHDT, CDR2 FYEKMQ (reference sequence). This CDR3 is 15 amino acids long. CDR3 bases: TGTGCCAGCAGCTTAGAGCGCAGGCTGAACACTGAAGCTTTCTTT. Translating it yields CASSLERRLNTEAFF.

As concerns this clone: At the DNA level, this CDR3 is encoded by other sequences in the same sample as well. The V and J genes are TRBV6-5 and TRBJ2-1, with no clear D. V dropped 5 bases and J dropped 7 bases, with 6 bases sitting between them. The CDR3 runs to 11 residues. Per the germline V gene, CDR1 is MNHEY and CDR2 is SVGAGI. The CDR3 sequence: CASSSGNEQFF. The CDR3 nucleotides are TGTGCCAGCAGTAGTGGGAATGAGCAGTTCTTC.

This sequence joins TRBV19 and TRBJ1-5, with a weak D call TRBD1 (5 bases). CDR3 size: 14 residues. V was pared by 3 bases and J by 3 bases, with 9 bases between. Per germline, CDR1 LNHDA and CDR2 SQIVND (reference sequence). The CDR3 bases are TGTGCCAGTAGTATGGGGCAGATCAATCAGCCCCAGCATTTT. This sequence encodes CASSMGQINQPQHF.

The chain uses TRBV29-1 and TRBJ2-7; 12 positions agree with TRBD1. V was clipped by 6 bases and J by 0 bases; unmatched bases: 3. The CDR3 is 14 amino acids. Germline CDR1 and CDR2: SQVTM and ANQGSEA. CDR3 bases: TGCAGCGTGGGGACAGGGGGCAGCTCCTACGAGCAGTACTTC. Translating it yields CSVGTGGSSYEQYF.

V gene TRBV27 combines with J gene TRBJ2-2; no clear D. The CDR3 is made up of 13 amino acids. Germline assignment: CDR1 MNHEY and CDR2 SMNVEV (reference sequence). The V and J ends lost 5 bases and 6 bases respectively, with 10 bases between them. The CDR3 region is CASSPSAAGELFF. The CDR3 DNA follows: TGTGCCAGCAGTCCCAGCGCCGCCGGGGAGCTGTTTTTT.

This chain connects TRBV7-9 to TRBJ2-1, with D uncertain. Trimming stripped 3 bases from V and 0 bases from J, with 9 bases between. Germline values: CDR1 SEHNR, CDR2 FQNEAQ (reference sequence). CDR3 length: 15 residues. CDR3 sequence reads: CASSFDSSSYNEQFF. The CDR3 DNA is TGTGCCAGCAGCTTTGACTCGTCCTCCTACAATGAGCAGTTCTTC.

The chain uses TRBV27 and TRBJ2-3; D not certain. Trimming pared 3 bases from V and 2 bases from J, leaving 21 bases between. This CDR3 spans 18 amino acids. Germline-derived CDR1 and CDR2 are MNHEY and SMNVEV (reference sequence). The CDR3 here is CASSFVGLDDPHTDTQYF. CDR3 bases: TGTGCCAGCAGTTTTGTGGGCCTCGACGACCCCCACACAGATACGCAGTATTTT.

This sequence joins TRBV9 and TRBJ2-1; TRBD2 is a possible D gene (5 bases). Germline V gene sequence: CDR1 SGDLS, CDR2 YYNGEE. The ends were cut back, 5 bases at V and 8 bases at J, with 14 bases in the middle. This CDR3 region has 13 residues. The DNA of the CDR3 is TGTGCCAGCAGAGATGGGCTTAGCGATGAGCAGTTCTTC. Encoded protein: CASRDGLSDEQFF.

The rearrangement uses TRBV28 and TRBJ1-1, with TRBD1 identical over 8 bases. The junction had 7 bases not matched to a gene; V was cut back by 4 bases and J by 3 bases. Per germline, CDR1 MDHEN and CDR2 SYDVKM. The CDR3 has 15 residues. The CDR3 DNA reads TGTGCCAGCAGTTCGGACAGGGTGGAAGACACTGAAGCTTTCTTT. As protein: CASSSDRVEDTEAFF.

CDR3 nucleotides: TGTGCCAGCAGTGAAGGCCGGGACTTTCCCTACAATGAGCAGTTCTTC. Its protein product is CASSEGRDFPYNEQFF. The J gene is TRBJ2-1, the V gene TRBV7-7; TRBD2 is a possible D gene (6 bases). Germline V gives CDR1 SSHAT, CDR2 FNYEAQ (reference sequence). Trimming pared 6 bases from V and 2 bases from J, leaving 17 bases between. The CDR3 loop spans 16 amino acids.

J is TRBJ2-3 and V is TRBV19, with 8 bases identical to TRBD2. Trimming removed 10 bases from V and 11 bases from J; junction bases left unmatched: 17. This CDR3 region has 14 residues. The germline V gene has CDR1 LNHDA and CDR2 SQIVND (reference sequence). Written as DNA, the CDR3 is TGTGCCACGCAACCGGGACTAGGGGGGATAGGGCAGTATTTT. Protein sequence: CATQPGLGGIGQYF.

The chain joins TRBV5-6 to TRBJ2-5; 9 bases are a match to TRBD1. V was pared by 0 bases and J by 4 bases, with 7 bases of the junction left unmatched. Germline V gives CDR1 SGHDT, CDR2 YYEEEE. This CDR3 spans 16 amino acids. CDR3 sequence: CASSLVTGGWGETQYF. The CDR3 coding sequence is TGTGCCAGCAGCTTGGTCACAGGGGGCTGGGGAGAGACCCAGTACTTC.